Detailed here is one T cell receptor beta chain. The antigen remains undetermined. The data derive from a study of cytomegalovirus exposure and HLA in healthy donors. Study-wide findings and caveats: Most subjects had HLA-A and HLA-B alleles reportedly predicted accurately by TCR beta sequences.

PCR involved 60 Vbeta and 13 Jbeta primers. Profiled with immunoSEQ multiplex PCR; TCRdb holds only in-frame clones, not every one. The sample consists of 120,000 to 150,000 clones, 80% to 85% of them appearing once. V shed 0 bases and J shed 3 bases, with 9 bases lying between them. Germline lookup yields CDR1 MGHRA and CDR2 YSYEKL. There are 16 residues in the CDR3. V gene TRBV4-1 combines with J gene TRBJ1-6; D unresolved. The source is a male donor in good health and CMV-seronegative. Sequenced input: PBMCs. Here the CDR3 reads CASSQDRDIYNSPLHF. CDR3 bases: TGCGCCAGCAGCCAAGATCGTGACATCTATAATTCACCCCTCCACTTT.